The source of this T cell receptor (beta chain) is a study of blood T cell repertoires in COVID-19. Study details: PBMCs, B-cell-depleted T cells, or T cells provided the cDNA or gDNA that made up the material.

Seattle-derived patients entered the study during active infection and were followed longitudinally. Trimming shortened V by 0 bases and J by 2 bases, and 8 bases separated the two germline ends. The CDR3 contains 15 residues. CDR1 and CDR2 (germline): LGHDT, YNNKEL (reference sequence). Per the original data handling: Reference gene primer amplification gave estimated nucleated cell counts. This table comes from immunoSEQ multiplex PCR, and its TCRdb copy is limited to in-frame clones, with some not included. Clone size and V and J calls were adopted from that table, with D and trimming inferred from the DNA. The sample has around 300,000 clones, roughly nine tenths seen once; the top ten hold 2.9%.

This chain joins TRBV3-1 (or the pseudogene TRBV3-2) and TRBJ2-1; the D gene is possibly TRBD1 (6 bases). The sequence was obtained from a woman aged 30 to 39 with COVID-19, enrolled during active disease. The specimen was peripheral blood. As DNA, the CDR3 is TGTGCCAGCAGCCAAGAATGGGACACCTACAATGAGCAGTTCTTC. Amino acid sequence: CASSQEWDTYNEQFF.